The 23 T cell receptor beta chains reported below all come from one sample, sequenced in a study of early T cells in non-severe SARS-CoV-2 infection. Each CDR3 protein is one row after TCRdb ran MiXCR on the 5' RACE reads. Among about 64,000 distinct CDR3 sequences, around 21% were seen once, and the ten largest hold 15% to 20%. The sample consisted of whole blood, taken at baseline. These receptors all come from an adult who was a healthcare worker with PCR-confirmed SARS-CoV-2 infection or an uninfected control (not recorded which).

V and J are TRBV25-1 and TRBJ2-1; a weak D match, TRBD2 (6 bases). The germline CDR1 and CDR2 sequences are MGHDK and SYGVNS. Trimming took 5 bases from V and 5 from J, leaving 22 bases between them. This CDR3 is built from 17 residues. The CDR3 loop is CASSSAGRTINHNEQFF. CDR3 coding DNA: TGTGCCAGCAGTTCGGCGGGGCGGACCATAAACCACAATGAGCAGTTCTTC.

The chain links TRBV5-1 to TRBJ1-3, with a possible D match to TRBD1 (5 bases). The length of the CDR3 is 15 residues. V was cut by 5 bases and J by 0 bases, with 12 bases left in between. Germline CDR1 and CDR2: SGHRS and YFSETQ. The CDR3 here is CASSRQGSSGNTIYF. The CDR3 coding sequence is TGCGCCAGCAGTCGGCAGGGCTCCTCTGGAAACACCATATATTTT. Filled out from reference TRBV5-1 and TRBJ1-3, the complete variable domain reads KAGVTQTPRYLIKTRGQQVTLSCSPISGHRSVSWYQQTPGQGLQFLFEYFSETQRNKGNFPGRFSGRQFSNSRSEMNVSTLELGDSALYLCASSRQGSSGNTIYFGEGSWLTVV.

The CDR3 sequence: CASSLGAQGTEQYF. Written as DNA, the CDR3 is TGTGCCAGCAGCTTAGGGGCCCAAGGGACCGAGCAGTACTTC. The chain recombines TRBV7-8 with TRBJ2-7, with D possibly being TRBD1 or TRBD2 (5 bases each). Trimming left V 1 base short and J 6 bases short, with 13 bases between. CDR1 is SGHVS and CDR2 is FQNEAQ in the germline V gene. The CDR3 spans 14 residues.

This clonotype has only a few counts. This chain connects TRBV24-1 to TRBJ2-1; the D gene is possibly TRBD2 (7 bases). Germline V CDR1 and CDR2: KGHDR, SFDVKD. V was trimmed by 1 base and J by 16 bases, leaving 13 bases between them. This CDR3 contains 12 residues. CDR3 DNA: TGTGCCACCAGTGATTTCGAGGGGGGGCTCTTCTTC. Translation gives CATSDFEGGLFF.

This clonotype was seen only a few times. The gene calls are TRBV12-3 or TRBV12-4 and TRBJ2-1, with a possible D match to TRBD1 (6 bases). CDR3 length equals 14 residues. Trimming removed 4 bases at V and 0 bases at J, with 7 bases between. CDR3 in DNA: TGTGCCAGCAGTTCGGACAGCTCCTACAATGAGCAGTTCTTC. Its translation: CASSSDSSYNEQFF.

This clonotype has more than one count but fewer than ten. DNA for the CDR3: TGCAGTGCTAGAGATCGGACCTCTGACGGCTACACCTTC. This sequence encodes CSARDRTSDGYTF. The V gene is TRBV20-1, the J gene TRBJ1-2; D uncertain. The CDR3 length is 13 residues. Trimming took 0 bases from V and 8 from J, leaving 13 bases between them. The germline CDR1 and CDR2 sequences are DFQATT and SNEGSKA (reference sequence).

In this sample, this clonotype turned up a few times. This chain joins TRBV6-1 and TRBJ2-3; D remains unclear. The CDR3 has 11 amino acids. Germline assignment: CDR1 MNHNS and CDR2 SASEGT. V was clipped by 8 bases and J by 3 bases, with 6 bases between them. The CDR3 protein is CASVGTDTQYF. The CDR3 DNA is TGTGCCAGCGTGGGAACAGATACGCAGTATTTT.

The V and J genes are TRBV6-1 and TRBJ1-2; the D is unclear. The CDR3 spans 14 residues. Trimming removed 5 bases from V and 3 bases from J, with 13 bases in between. Germline CDR1 and CDR2: MNHNS and SASEGT. The CDR3 region has the DNA TGTGCCAGCAGTAAAGGACCGCAGGACTATGGCTACACCTTC. Protein product: CASSKGPQDYGYTF.

The table lists this clonotype with a few counts. The V gene is TRBV5-1, the J gene TRBJ1-1; D is unresolved. The V and J ends lost 5 bases and 2 bases respectively, with 10 bases between them. CDR1 is SGHRS and CDR2 is YFSETQ in the germline V gene. This CDR3 region has 13 residues. The CDR3 DNA sequence: TGCGCCAGCAGTCTGGGAGCTAACACTGAAGCTTTCTTT. Translated, it gives CASSLGANTEAFF.

This clonotype was detected only a few times. The chain carries TRBV28 and TRBJ2-1, with D perhaps TRBD1 (6 bases). The CDR3 is made up of 15 amino acids. The germline V and J ends were trimmed by 6 bases and 11 bases, with 23 bases remaining between them. Germline loops: CDR1 MDHEN, CDR2 SYDVKM. CDR3 DNA sequence: TGTGCCAGCAGATCCCCCCTTCAGGGGAACGGAAAGCAGTTCTTC. Amino acid sequence: CASRSPLQGNGKQFF.

This clonotype has more than one count but fewer than ten. The V and J genes are TRBV2 and TRBJ2-2; D is undetermined. This CDR3 is built from 14 residues. Germline values: CDR1 SNHLY, CDR2 FYNNEI. Trimming stripped 0 bases from V and 9 bases from J, with 11 bases between. CDR3: CASSEALLTRELFF. The CDR3 DNA reads TGTGCCAGCAGTGAAGCCCTACTTACGCGGGAGCTGTTTTTT.

This clonotype was picked up a small number of times. This chain links TRBV12-3 or TRBV12-4 with TRBJ2-3; 9 bases map to TRBD1. V was clipped by 5 bases and J by 2 bases; unmatched bases: 5. The CDR3 extends over 15 amino acids. For the CDR3, the DNA is TGTGCCAGCAGTGCCGGGACAGGGCCCACAGATACGCAGTATTTT. Translated: CASSAGTGPTDTQYF.

V and J are TRBV12-3 or TRBV12-4 and TRBJ2-5, with TRBD1 matching over 9 bases. CDR3 length: 14 residues. The J segment lost 5 bases and the V segment lost 6 bases, leaving 7 bases of the junction unmatched. The CDR3 loop is CASSLTGGSETQYF. The CDR3 region has the DNA TGTGCCAGCAGCCTCACAGGGGGCTCTGAGACCCAGTACTTC.

The genes are TRBV30 and TRBJ2-7, with TRBD1 identical over 10 bases. Germline trimming cut 1 base from V and 4 bases from J; bases unmatched to any gene: 4. The CDR3 totals 14 residues. Germline loops: CDR1 GTSNPN, CDR2 SVGIG (reference sequence). The CDR3 loop is CAWSGRTGGYEQYF. The CDR3 DNA reads TGTGCCTGGAGTGGTCGGACAGGGGGGTACGAGCAGTACTTC.

This clonotype was seen a handful of times. The rearrangement uses TRBV20-1 and TRBJ2-3; TRBD2 matches 14 bases. V was pared by 5 bases and J by 5 bases, with 12 bases of the junction left unmatched. The CDR3 has 17 amino acids. Germline loops: CDR1 DFQATT, CDR2 SNEGSKA (reference sequence). In DNA, the CDR3 is TGCAGTGCTTTCGGGACTAGCGGGGGTCCCGTTAAAGATACGCAGTATTTT. Translated, it gives CSAFGTSGGPVKDTQYF.

The chain has TRBV19 and TRBJ1-1; weak D call: TRBD1 (5 bases). CDR1 and CDR2 (germline): LNHDA, SQIVND (reference sequence). The V end lost 3 bases, the J end lost 0 bases, and 8 bases lay between the germline ends. This CDR3 is 14 amino acids long. CDR3 in amino acids: CASSMGRVNTEAFF. The CDR3 nucleotides are TGTGCCAGTAGTATGGGACGGGTGAACACTGAAGCTTTCTTT.

In its sample, this clonotype was seen a few times. This chain joins TRBV4-1 and TRBJ1-1; no definite D call. The CDR3 loop spans 13 amino acids. From germline, CDR1 is MGHRA and CDR2 YSYEKL. The ends were cut back, 3 bases at V and 5 bases at J, with 10 bases in the middle. CDR3 nucleotide sequence: TGCGCCAGCAGCCAGGGGTCTGGGACTGAAGCTTTCTTT. Translation: CASSQGSGTEAFF.

This clonotype was counted a few times. The chain links TRBV20-1 to TRBJ2-5; D possibly corresponds to TRBD1 (6 bases). Germline V lookup: CDR1 DFQATT, CDR2 SNEGSKA (reference sequence). Trimming stripped 4 bases from V and 1 base from J, with 13 bases between. The CDR3 is 14 residues long. The CDR3 here is CSAKGDGLQETQYF. In nucleotides, the CDR3 is TGCAGTGCTAAGGGGGACGGACTCCAAGAGACCCAGTACTTC.

Note on this clonotype: This CDR3 fails to terminate in the conserved phenylalanine or tryptophan, so it likely reflects a read error. The chain couples TRBV3-1 to TRBJ1-1; tentative D call: TRBD1 (5 bases). There are 14 residues in the CDR3. Germline V gives CDR1 LGHDT, CDR2 YNNKEL (reference sequence). Between the trimmed V and J ends, which lost 0 bases and 6 bases, there was a span of 11 bases. Written as DNA, the CDR3 is TGTGCCAGCAGCCAAGAAAGGGGTATCGCTGAAGCTTTCTCT. Residues: CASSQERGIAEAFS.

This clonotype has more than one count but fewer than ten. The chain joins TRBV16 to TRBJ1-1; 7 bases fit TRBD1. V shed 4 bases, J shed 1 base, and the junction held 6 bases outside the gene matches. CDR1 and CDR2 from the germline V gene are KGHSY and FQNENV. CDR3 size: 15 residues. The CDR3 sequence: CASSPQQGTNTEAFF. The DNA of the CDR3 is TGTGCCAGCAGCCCCCAACAGGGGACGAACACTGAAGCTTTCTTT.

The chain joins TRBV6-1 to TRBJ1-4; possible D gene TRBD1, 6 bases. Trimming cost V 7 bases and J 8 bases, with 23 bases left between them. CDR1 is MNHNS, CDR2 SASEGT, per germline. There are 16 residues in the CDR3. As DNA, the CDR3 is TGTGCCAGCATCGGAACAGGGTCGGCGACTGGGGAAAAACTGTTTTTT. It encodes CASIGTGSATGEKLFF.

The table lists this clonotype with a few counts. This chain links TRBV29-1 with TRBJ2-5, with a possible D match to TRBD2 (5 bases). Trimming took 7 bases from V and 4 from J, leaving 16 bases between them. The CDR3 extends over 13 amino acids. Germline CDR1 SQVTM, CDR2 ANQGSEA. In DNA form, the CDR3 reads TGCAGCGCTCTCGCAGGAGGAGGAGAGACCCAGTACTTC. This encodes CSALAGGGETQYF.

In its sample, this clonotype was seen once. This rearrangement joins TRBV20-1 to TRBJ2-3, with TRBD2 as a possible D gene (6 bases). Trimming pared 2 bases from V and 2 bases from J, leaving 8 bases between. Germline CDR1 DFQATT, CDR2 SNEGSKA (reference sequence). The CDR3 is 13 residues long. CDR3 residues: CSARIAVTDTQYF. CDR3 nucleotide sequence: TGCAGTGCTAGAATAGCGGTCACAGATACGCAGTATTTT.